The 25 T cell receptor beta chains below were found in one sample sequenced in a study of OX40 agonist ivuxolimab in advanced cancers. Profiling relied on immunoSEQ multiplex PCR, and the TCRdb table lists in-frame clones only, not all of them. The sample lists 74,000 or so clones; just over 90% were seen once. The sample here was CD4+ or CD8+ T cells sorted from blood, taken in a trial of the OX40 agonist ivuxolimab. The source of these receptors is an adult with an advanced solid tumor such as melanoma, head and neck, liver or kidney cancer.

The chain couples TRBV6-5 to TRBJ2-2, with 7 nucleotides matching TRBD1. Looked up from germline, CDR1 is MNHEY and CDR2 is SVGAGI. The CDR3 sequence is 15 residues long. The junction had 5 bases not matched to a gene; V was cut back by 6 bases and J by 1 base. For the CDR3, the DNA is TGTGCCAGCAGCGCCGGGACAGAGAACACCGGGGAGCTGTTTTTT. The encoded protein is CASSAGTENTGELFF.

CDR3 amino acids: CASSTGTGWDEQFF. CDR3 in DNA: TGCGCCAGCAGCACGGGGACAGGGTGGGATGAGCAGTTCTTC. This chain uses TRBV4-3 with TRBJ2-1; 9 bases are a match to TRBD1. The V and J ends lost 5 bases and 8 bases, in that order; junction bases with no gene match: 7. The CDR3 has 14 residues. Germline lookup yields CDR1 LGHNA and CDR2 YSLEER.

V and J are TRBV27 and TRBJ1-5; perhaps TRBD1 as D (6 bases). V lost 5 bases, J lost 5 bases, and 13 bases lay in between. The CDR3 has 14 residues. Germline-derived CDR1 and CDR2 are MNHEY and SMNVEV (reference sequence). CDR3: CASSHDRRDQPQHF. DNA for the CDR3: TGTGCCAGCAGTCACGACAGGAGGGATCAGCCCCAGCATTTT.

CDR3 region: CASSASSGGPADTQYF. The CDR3 bases are TGTGCCAGCAGCGCCTCGAGCGGGGGGCCGGCAGATACGCAGTATTTT. The chain combines TRBV9 with TRBJ2-3; TRBD2 aligns across 9 bases. Per the germline V gene, CDR1 is SGDLS and CDR2 is YYNGEE. The CDR3 has 16 residues. Losses at the gene ends were 3 bases for V and 4 bases for J; bases not matched to a gene: 9. The full variable domain, completed using reference TRBV9 and TRBJ2-3, is DSGVTQTPKHLITATGQRVTLRCSPRSGDLSVYWYQQSLDQGLQFLIQYYNGEERAKGNILERFSAQQFPDLHSELNLSSLELGDSALYFCASSASSGGPADTQYFGPGTRLTVL.

The chain has TRBV7-2 and TRBJ1-2; the D is unclear. The germline V and J ends were trimmed by 1 base and 10 bases, with 7 bases remaining between them. The CDR3 loop spans 11 amino acids. In germline, CDR1 is SGHTA, CDR2 FQGNSA. CDR3 coding DNA: TGTGCCAGCAGCTTAGGGCCACACTACACCTTC. Translation gives CASSLGPHYTF.

Concerning this clone: The sample holds other DNA sequences that translate to the same CDR3. The chain joins TRBV13 to TRBJ2-7; TRBD2 might be the D (5 bases). Germline values: CDR1 PRHDT, CDR2 FYEKMQ (reference sequence). The ends were cut back, 1 base at V and 0 bases at J, with 7 bases in the middle. The CDR3 runs to 14 residues. CDR3 sequence (DNA): TGTGCCAGCAGCTTAGTGGGAGCCTCCTACGAGCAGTACTTC. Translated, it gives CASSLVGASYEQYF.

This rearrangement joins TRBV7-2 to TRBJ2-7, with a possible D match to TRBD1 (6 bases). CDR3 length: 12 residues. Per the germline V gene, CDR1 is SGHTA and CDR2 is FQGNSA. Trimming shortened V by 4 bases and J by 3 bases, and 7 bases separated the two germline ends. Here the CDR3 reads CASSSQGYEQYF. In DNA form, the CDR3 reads TGTGCCAGCAGCTCACAGGGCTACGAGCAGTACTTC.

The rearrangement uses TRBV14 and TRBJ1-3; D may be TRBD1 (5 bases). Germline values: CDR1 SGHDN, CDR2 FVKESK. With 0 bases removed from V and 4 bases from J, the gap between germline ends came to 10 bases. The CDR3 is 15 amino acids. The CDR3 DNA is TGTGCCAGCAGCCAAGATGGGGGGTCCGGAAACACCATATATTTT. Translation: CASSQDGGSGNTIYF.

This clone was seen only once. The chain recombines TRBV4-2 with TRBJ2-7, with unresolved D. The V and J ends lost 4 bases and 0 bases respectively, with 13 bases between them. The CDR3 is 15 residues long. The V gene's germline CDR1 is LGHNA and CDR2 YNFKEQ. CDR3 in DNA: TGTGCCAGCAGCCCTACCGAAACTAACTCCTACGAGCAGTACTTC. The encoded protein is CASSPTETNSYEQYF.

As to this clone: Relative to the germline gene, one junction end is altered; a read error may explain this. V usage is TRBV4-1 and J usage is TRBJ1-1, with 7 bases matching TRBD1. The CDR3 has 16 amino acids. The V gene's germline CDR1 is MGHRA and CDR2 YSYEKL. DNA for the CDR3: TGCGCCAGCAGACAAGGTACAGGGGTTTTGAACACTGAAGCTTTCTTT. It translates to CASRQGTGVLNTEAFF.

The V and J genes are TRBV13 and TRBJ2-1; 11 nucleotides line up with TRBD2. V was clipped by 0 bases and J by 3 bases; unmatched bases: 4. Per the germline V gene, CDR1 is PRHDT and CDR2 is FYEKMQ (reference sequence). CDR3 length equals 17 residues. The CDR3 DNA reads as TGTGCCAGCAGCTTAGGCCCGGGACTAGCGGACTACAATGAGCAGTTCTTC. Protein product: CASSLGPGLADYNEQFF.

This clone showed up just once. The chain carries TRBV19 and TRBJ2-1, with TRBD2 matching 9 bases. This CDR3 has 17 residues. With 0 bases clipped from V and 6 bases from J, the junction kept 9 bases outside the gene matches. CDR1 is LNHDA, CDR2 SQIVND, per germline (reference sequence). This CDR3 reads CASSIDETSGRGNEQFF. The CDR3 DNA is TGTGCCAGTAGTATAGATGAGACTAGCGGCCGGGGCAATGAGCAGTTCTTC.

V and J are TRBV7-9 and TRBJ1-1; D gene ambiguous. Germline CDR1 and CDR2: SEHNR and FQNEAQ (reference sequence). The CDR3 extends over 11 amino acids. Trimming took off 8 bases at V and 0 bases at J, with 4 bases between the two ends. Here the CDR3 DNA reads TGTGCCAGCTCAATGAACACTGAAGCTTTCTTT. Protein sequence: CASSMNTEAFF.

The chain recombines TRBV10-3 with TRBJ1-2, with 8 bases matching TRBD1. Germline V gene data show CDR1 as ENHRY and CDR2 as SYGVKD. V shed 8 bases, J shed 4 bases, and the junction held 6 bases outside the gene matches. The CDR3 extends over 13 amino acids. For the CDR3, the DNA is TGTGCCATCGGTCCACAGGGGGTCTATGGCTACACCTTC. Amino acid sequence: CAIGPQGVYGYTF.

This chain links TRBV28 with TRBJ1-1; 9 bases agree with TRBD1. CDR1 and CDR2 (germline): MDHEN, SYDVKM. The CDR3 spans 18 residues. V lost 4 bases and J lost 1; bases outside the gene matches: 13. CDR3 protein: CASSSLFWDRVGNTEAFF. Here the CDR3 DNA reads TGTGCCAGCAGTTCCCTATTCTGGGACAGGGTGGGGAACACTGAAGCTTTCTTT. Full variable domain (outside the CDR3, taken from reference TRBV28 and TRBJ1-1): DVKVTQSSRYLVKRTGEKVFLECVQDMDHENMFWYRQDPGLGLRLIYFSYDVKMKEKGDIPEGYSVSREKKERFSLILESASTNQTSMYLCASSSLFWDRVGNTEAFFGQGTRLTVV.

This clone is a singleton in its sample. This chain links TRBV7-9 with TRBJ2-1; 14 nucleotides match TRBD2. There are 16 residues in the CDR3. Unmatched junction bases numbered 9, after V lost 5 bases and J lost 9 bases. CDR1 is SEHNR and CDR2 is FQNEAQ in the germline V gene (reference sequence). CDR3 nucleotide sequence: TGTGCCAGCAGCCCCCCGACTAGCGGGGGGGTTGTTGAGCAGTTCTTC. The encoded protein is CASSPPTSGGVVEQFF.

The V gene is TRBV5-1, the J gene TRBJ2-1; TRBD2 aligns across 7 bases. The V gene's germline CDR1 is SGHRS and CDR2 YFSETQ. V lost 2 bases and J lost 2; bases outside the gene matches: 7. The CDR3 sequence is 16 residues long. The CDR3 spells CASSFLAANPYNEQFF. In DNA, the CDR3 is TGCGCCAGCAGCTTCCTAGCGGCAAACCCCTACAATGAGCAGTTCTTC.

The chain links TRBV19 to TRBJ2-1; D may be TRBD1 or TRBD2 (5 bases each). The CDR3 is made up of 15 amino acids. Trimming took 5 bases from V and 7 from J, leaving 18 bases between them. The germline gives CDR1 LNHDA, CDR2 SQIVND (reference sequence). The DNA for the CDR3 is TGTGCCAGTAGTCGAGGGCAGGGAATGCAGAATGAGCAGTTCTTC. Amino acids: CASSRGQGMQNEQFF. The full variable domain, rest sourced from reference TRBV19 and TRBJ2-1, is DGGITQSPKYLFRKEGQNVTLSCEQNLNHDAMYWYRQDPGQGLRLIYYSQIVNDFQKGDIAEGYSVSREKKESFPLTVTSAQKNPTAFYLCASSRGQGMQNEQFFGPGTRLTVL.

V and J are TRBV2 and TRBJ1-3, with D unresolved. The germline CDR1 and CDR2 sequences are SNHLY and FYNNEI. V dropped 2 bases and J dropped 8 bases, with 13 bases sitting between them. The CDR3 totals 14 residues. CDR3 sequence (DNA): TGTGCCAGCAGTGAAAGAGGCGCGGTGGACACCATATATTTT. Residues: CASSERGAVDTIYF. Complete variable domain (other parts from reference TRBV2 and TRBJ1-3): EPEVTQTPSHQVTQMGQEVILRCVPISNHLYFYWYRQILGQKVEFLVSFYNNEISEKSEIFDDQFSVERPDGSNFTLKIRSTKLEDSAMYFCASSERGAVDTIYFGEGSWLTVV.

V is TRBV18 and J is TRBJ2-7; TRBD1 might be the D (6 bases). Trimming removed 2 bases at V and 2 bases at J, with 10 bases between. The CDR3 spans 14 residues. Per germline, CDR1 KGHSH and CDR2 LQKENI. This chain's CDR3 is CASSPGQGPYEQYF. CDR3 nucleotides: TGTGCCAGCTCACCAGGGCAGGGGCCCTACGAGCAGTACTTC.

The rearrangement links TRBV13 to TRBJ1-1; D remains unclear. Germline V gene data show CDR1 as PRHDT and CDR2 as FYEKMQ (reference sequence). The CDR3 runs to 13 residues. V lost 6 bases to trimming and J lost 0 bases, with 8 bases between them. The CDR3 spells CASRGSVNTEAFF. As DNA, the CDR3 is TGTGCCAGCAGAGGATCGGTGAACACTGAAGCTTTCTTT.

To note about this clone: Other DNA sequences in the sample encode the same CDR3. This sequence joins TRBV19 and TRBJ2-7; 11 nucleotides line up with TRBD1. The length of the CDR3 is 14 residues. Per germline, CDR1 LNHDA and CDR2 SQIVND (reference sequence). V gave up 5 bases and J gave up 3 bases; unmatched junction bases: 3. CDR3: CASSAGTGGYEQYF. The CDR3 DNA reads TGTGCCAGTAGTGCAGGGACAGGGGGCTACGAGCAGTACTTC.

This chain uses TRBV4-3 with TRBJ2-7; D is ambiguous. Germline V CDR1 and CDR2: LGHNA, YSLEER. The CDR3 is 15 residues long. The V end was cut by 0 bases, the J end by 5 bases, with 14 bases between. The CDR3 DNA is TGCGCCAGCAGCCAAGATCGCACAGTCTCTCACGAGCAGTACTTC. Its translation is CASSQDRTVSHEQYF.

Written as DNA, the CDR3 is TGTGCCAGTAGTATGGGGGAGGCCCACTATGGCTACACCTTC. It codes for CASSMGEAHYGYTF. The gene calls are TRBV19 and TRBJ1-2; weak D call: TRBD1 (5 bases). The CDR3 is 14 residues long. Germline V gene data show CDR1 as LNHDA and CDR2 as SQIVND (reference sequence). V was cut by 3 bases and J by 3 bases, with 11 bases left in between.

This clone appeared once. The rearrangement joins TRBV7-6 to TRBJ2-7; D is possibly TRBD1 (5 bases). Germline CDR1 SGHVS, CDR2 FNYEAQ. V lost 2 bases and J 5 bases, leaving 16 bases between the germline ends. CDR3 length: 15 residues. The CDR3, as DNA: TGTGCCAGCAGCTTACAGATTGCAGGGCGCCACGAGCAGTACTTC. Translating it yields CASSLQIAGRHEQYF.